This T cell receptor beta chain is drawn from a study of OX40 agonist ivuxolimab in advanced cancers. Overall study context: Males comprised over 80% of the group, whose mean age was approximately 60 years (range roughly 20 to 90).

Profiling relied on immunoSEQ multiplex PCR, and the TCRdb table lists in-frame clones only, not all of them. The table shows about 79,000 clones, with about 92% occurring only once. Trimming stripped 3 bases from V and 3 bases from J, with 15 bases between. This CDR3 spans 16 amino acids. CDR1 is SGHNT, CDR2 YENEEA, per germline. The specimen was CD4+ or CD8+ T cells sorted from blood, collected in a trial of the OX40 agonist ivuxolimab. The source is an adult with an advanced solid tumor such as melanoma, head and neck, liver or kidney cancer. The chain couples TRBV11-3 to TRBJ2-1; D possibly uses TRBD1 or TRBD2 (8 bases each). CDR3 DNA: TGTGCCAGCAGCTTTAGCGGGGACAGGCTCTACAATGAGCAGTTCTTC. Its protein product is CASSFSGDRLYNEQFF.